The text below deals with one T cell receptor (beta chain). A junction boundary mismatches the germline segment, possibly from a read error. Per the germline V gene, CDR1 is SGHRS and CDR2 is YFSETQ. The CDR3 extends over 21 amino acids. These data are taken from a study of memory CD4+ T cells and cytomegalovirus serostatus. Study as a whole: Healthy Belgian adult donors included under ten CMV-positive and 24 CMV-negative people.

The protocol was immunoSEQ multiplex PCR, while the TCRdb copy is restricted to in-frame clones and leaves out a portion. The sample lists 50,000 to 55,000 clones, roughly 78% seen once, with under 1% in the top ten. The sort gate was single viable CD3+CD4+CD8-CD45RO+ cells for memory CD4+ T cells. After thawing, CD4+ T cells were positively selected. The clonotype was recovered from an adult in good health and CMV-seronegative. This chain connects TRBV5-1 to TRBJ2-3, with 11 bases fitting TRBD1. Sequences were obtained from memory CD4+ T cells from blood. CDR3 coding DNA: TGCGCCAGCAGGTTGGGGCAGCCGGGACAGGGGGTTAAGCGGATAACAGATACGCAGTATTTT. Protein product: CASRLGQPGQGVKRITDTQYF.